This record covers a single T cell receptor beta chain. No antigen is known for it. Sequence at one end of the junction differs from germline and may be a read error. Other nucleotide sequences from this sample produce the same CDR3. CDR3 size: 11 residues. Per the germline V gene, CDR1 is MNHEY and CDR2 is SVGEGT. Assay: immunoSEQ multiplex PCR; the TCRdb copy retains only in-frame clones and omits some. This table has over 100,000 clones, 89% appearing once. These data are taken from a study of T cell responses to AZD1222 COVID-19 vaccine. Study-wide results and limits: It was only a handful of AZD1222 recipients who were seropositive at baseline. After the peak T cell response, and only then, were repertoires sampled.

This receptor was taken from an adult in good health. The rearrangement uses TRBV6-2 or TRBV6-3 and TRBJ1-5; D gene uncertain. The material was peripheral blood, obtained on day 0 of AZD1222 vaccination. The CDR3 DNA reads TGTGCTAGCAGTAACAATCAGCCCCAGCATTTT. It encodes CASSNNQPQHF.